This entry lists 8 T cell receptor beta chains sequenced from one sample in a study of cytotoxic CD8 clonotypes in ibrutinib-treated CLL. Here immunoSEQ multiplex PCR was the method, and the copy in TCRdb shows in-frame clones only, minus some. The table records approximately 97,000 clones, roughly three quarters of them present only once. This specimen consisted of PBMCs, obtained after 24 months of ibrutinib treatment. Receptors originate from a human donor with chronic lymphocytic leukemia.

In DNA form, the CDR3 reads TGTGCCAGCAGCTTGGGCTCTGGGGCCAACGTCCTGACTTTC. Protein sequence: CASSLGSGANVLTF. The rearrangement links TRBV5-5 to TRBJ2-6; D call uncertain. The CDR3 loop spans 14 amino acids. Looked up from germline, CDR1 is SGHKS and CDR2 is YYEKEE (reference sequence). The V gene lost 0 bases and the J gene lost 0 bases, with 1 base spanning the gap.

The genes are TRBV5-3 and TRBJ2-5; D unclear. TRBV5-3 belongs to the ORF category, with a function that is uncertain. The CDR3 loop spans 15 amino acids. Trimming took off 1 base at V and 4 bases at J, with 14 bases between the two ends. CDR3 nucleotide sequence: TGTGCCAGAAGCTTGTGGTATCCTCGCCGAGAGACCCAGTACTTC. Protein product: CARSLWYPRRETQYF.

The chain couples TRBV5-1 to TRBJ1-3, with 8 bases fitting TRBD1. Germline V gives CDR1 SGHRS, CDR2 YFSETQ. The V segment lost 0 bases and the J segment 0 bases; nucleotides outside the gene matches: 2. The length of the CDR3 is 16 residues. The CDR3 is CASSLGQGTSGNTIYF. DNA for the CDR3: TGCGCCAGCAGCTTGGGACAGGGGACCTCTGGAAACACCATATATTTT.

The rearrangement joins TRBV5-1 to TRBJ2-1; tentative D call: TRBD2 (5 bases). Trimming took off 5 bases at V and 6 bases at J, with 18 bases between the two ends. Germline V gives CDR1 SGHRS, CDR2 YFSETQ. This CDR3 comprises 15 residues. CDR3 loop: CASRAAGVRSNEQFF. DNA of the CDR3: TGCGCCAGCAGGGCGGCGGGTGTGAGGAGCAATGAGCAGTTCTTC.

The chain has TRBV5-1 and TRBJ2-3; TRBD2 agrees at 12 bases. J was trimmed by 2 bases and V by 3 bases; bases with no gene match: 16. Germline V lookup: CDR1 SGHRS, CDR2 YFSETQ. This CDR3 region has 20 residues. Written as DNA, the CDR3 is TGCGCCAGCAGCTCTTACAGACAAGGGACTAGCGGGCCTTCCACAGATACGCAGTATTTT. This codes for CASSSYRQGTSGPSTDTQYF. Full variable domain (rest looked up from reference TRBV5-1 and TRBJ2-3): KAGVTQTPRYLIKTRGQQVTLSCSPISGHRSVSWYQQTPGQGLQFLFEYFSETQRNKGNFPGRFSGRQFSNSRSEMNVSTLELGDSALYLCASSSYRQGTSGPSTDTQYFGPGTRLTVL.

The chain couples TRBV5-1 to TRBJ2-6, with D possibly being TRBD2 (6 bases). CDR3 length equals 19 residues. V shed 0 bases and J shed 2 bases, with 18 bases lying between them. CDR1 is SGHRS, CDR2 YFSETQ, per germline. DNA of the CDR3: TGCGCCAGCAGCTTGGGTGGAGGGCAGGATCCCCCTGGGGCCAACGTCCTGACTTTC. Protein sequence: CASSLGGGQDPPGANVLTF. Looking up the rest from reference TRBV5-1 and TRBJ2-6 gives the full variable domain: KAGVTQTPRYLIKTRGQQVTLSCSPISGHRSVSWYQQTPGQGLQFLFEYFSETQRNKGNFPGRFSGRQFSNSRSEMNVSTLELGDSALYLCASSLGGGQDPPGANVLTFGAGSRLTVL.

V usage is TRBV11-2 and J usage is TRBJ2-1; 8 bases are a match to TRBD2. V shed 2 bases and J 7 bases; nucleotides not matched to a gene: 7. Germline V gives CDR1 SGHAT, CDR2 FQNNGV. The CDR3 has 15 amino acids. CDR3: CASSLSGRGGNEQFF. The CDR3 DNA reads as TGTGCCAGCAGCTTAAGCGGGAGAGGTGGAAATGAGCAGTTCTTC.

The V gene is TRBV5-1, the J gene TRBJ2-7; 8 nucleotides line up with TRBD2. The CDR3 loop spans 14 amino acids. Trimming cost V 4 bases and J 0 bases; bases outside gene matches: 3. Germline V gene data show CDR1 as SGHRS and CDR2 as YFSETQ. As DNA, the CDR3 is TGCGCCAGCAGCATAGCGGGACACTCCTACGAGCAGTACTTC. As protein: CASSIAGHSYEQYF.